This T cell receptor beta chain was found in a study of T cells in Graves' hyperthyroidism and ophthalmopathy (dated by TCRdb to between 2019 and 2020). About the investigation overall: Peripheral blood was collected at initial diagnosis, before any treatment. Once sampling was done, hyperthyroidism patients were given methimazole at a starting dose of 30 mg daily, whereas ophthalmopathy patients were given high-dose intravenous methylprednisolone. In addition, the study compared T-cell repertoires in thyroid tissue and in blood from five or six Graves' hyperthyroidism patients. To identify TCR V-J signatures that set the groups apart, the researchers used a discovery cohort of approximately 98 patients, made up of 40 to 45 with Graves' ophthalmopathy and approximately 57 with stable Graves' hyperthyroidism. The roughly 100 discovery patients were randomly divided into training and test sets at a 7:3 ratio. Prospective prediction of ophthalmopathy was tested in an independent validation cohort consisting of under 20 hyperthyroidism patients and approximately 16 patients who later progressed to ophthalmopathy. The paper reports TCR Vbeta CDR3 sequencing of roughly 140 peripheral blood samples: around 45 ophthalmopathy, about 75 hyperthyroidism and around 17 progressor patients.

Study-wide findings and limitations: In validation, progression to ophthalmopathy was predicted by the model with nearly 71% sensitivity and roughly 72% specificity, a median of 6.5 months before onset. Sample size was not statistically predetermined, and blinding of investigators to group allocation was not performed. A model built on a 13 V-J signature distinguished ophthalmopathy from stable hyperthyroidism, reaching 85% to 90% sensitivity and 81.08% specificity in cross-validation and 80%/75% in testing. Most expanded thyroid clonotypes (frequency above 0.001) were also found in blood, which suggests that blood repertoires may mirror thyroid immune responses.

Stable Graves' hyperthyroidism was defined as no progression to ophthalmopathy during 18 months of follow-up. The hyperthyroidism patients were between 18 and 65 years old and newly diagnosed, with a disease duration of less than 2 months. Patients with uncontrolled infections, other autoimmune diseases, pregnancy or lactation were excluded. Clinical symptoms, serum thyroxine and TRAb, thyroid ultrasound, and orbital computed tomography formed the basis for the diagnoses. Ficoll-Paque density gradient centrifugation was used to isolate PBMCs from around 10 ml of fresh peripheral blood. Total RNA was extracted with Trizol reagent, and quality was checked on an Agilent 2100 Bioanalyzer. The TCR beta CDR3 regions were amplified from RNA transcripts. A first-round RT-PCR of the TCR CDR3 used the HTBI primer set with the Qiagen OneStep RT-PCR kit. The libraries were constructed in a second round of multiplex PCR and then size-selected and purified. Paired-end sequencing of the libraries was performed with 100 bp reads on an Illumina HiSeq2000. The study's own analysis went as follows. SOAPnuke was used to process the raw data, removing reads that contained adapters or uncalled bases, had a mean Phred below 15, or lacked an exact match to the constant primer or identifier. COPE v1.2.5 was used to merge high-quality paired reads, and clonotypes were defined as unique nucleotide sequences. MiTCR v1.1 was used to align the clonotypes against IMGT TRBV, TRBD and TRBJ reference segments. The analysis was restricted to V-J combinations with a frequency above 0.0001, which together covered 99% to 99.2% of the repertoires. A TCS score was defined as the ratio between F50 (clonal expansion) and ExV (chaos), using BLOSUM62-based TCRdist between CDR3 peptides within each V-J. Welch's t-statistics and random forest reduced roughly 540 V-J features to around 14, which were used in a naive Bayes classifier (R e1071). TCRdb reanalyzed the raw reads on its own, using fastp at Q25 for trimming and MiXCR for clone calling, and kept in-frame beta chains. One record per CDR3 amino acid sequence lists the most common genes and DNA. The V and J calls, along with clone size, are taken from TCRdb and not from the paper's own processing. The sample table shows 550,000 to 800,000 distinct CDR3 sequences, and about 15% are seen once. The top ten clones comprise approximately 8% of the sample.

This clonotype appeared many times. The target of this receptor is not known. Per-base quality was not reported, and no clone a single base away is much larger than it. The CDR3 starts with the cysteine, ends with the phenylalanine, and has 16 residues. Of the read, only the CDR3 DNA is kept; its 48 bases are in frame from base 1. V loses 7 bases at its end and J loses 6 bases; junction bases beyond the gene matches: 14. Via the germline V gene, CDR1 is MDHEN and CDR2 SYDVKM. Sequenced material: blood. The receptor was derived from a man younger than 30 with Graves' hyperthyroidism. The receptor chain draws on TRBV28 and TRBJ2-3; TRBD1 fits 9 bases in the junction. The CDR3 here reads CASTDSWDRDSDTQYF. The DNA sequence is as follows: TGTGCCAGCACCGATAGCTGGGACAGGGACTCCGATACGCAGTATTTT.